The 7 T cell receptor beta chains below come from one sample, sequenced in a study of vaccination and CD4 T cells after COVID-19. Treatment defined: approximately 11-day PBMC culture with coronavirus spike peptide pools or control peptides (ViraFEST assay). Scientists ran DNA taken from cultured CD4+ T cells through the Oncomine TCR Beta short-read assay for sequencing. Using its own MiXCR run on the PCR reads, TCRdb lists one record per CDR3 protein. This table has under 15,000 distinct CDR3 sequences, more than 25% appearing once. Their cognate antigens are unknown. Sequenced sample: cultured CD4+ T cells from blood. All receptors derive from a human donor with COVID-19.

The chain joins TRBV20-1 to TRBJ2-3; maybe TRBD2 (7 bases). The CDR3 consists of 14 residues. Germline assignment: CDR1 DFQATT and CDR2 SNEGSKA (reference sequence). Trimming removed 3 bases at V and 5 bases at J, with 15 bases between. This CDR3 reads CSARGGASKDTQYF. The CDR3 DNA reads TGCAGTGCTAGGGGGGGGGCGTCGAAAGATACGCAGTATTTT.

The V call is TRBV20-1, the J call TRBJ2-4; D is possibly TRBD1 (6 bases). Trimming took 0 bases from V and 1 from J, leaving 16 bases between them. CDR3 length equals 17 residues. CDR1 is DFQATT, CDR2 SNEGSKA, per germline (reference sequence). CDR3 sequence reads: CSARERGSHLAKNIQYF. CDR3 nucleotide sequence: TGCAGTGCTAGAGAAAGGGGGAGCCACCTGGCCAAAAACATTCAGTACTTC.

The chain recombines TRBV18 with TRBJ2-7; the D gene is possibly TRBD1 (5 bases). Per germline, CDR1 KGHSH and CDR2 LQKENI. Trimming took 3 bases from V and 2 from J, leaving 11 bases between them. The CDR3 totals 14 residues. The CDR3 coding sequence is TGTGCCAGCTCACCGGGGCGCCGGGCCTACGAGCAGTACTTC. Protein: CASSPGRRAYEQYF.

This clonotype has a handful of counts. The CDR3 region has the DNA TGTGCCAGCAGCTCCAAGAGGAACACTGAAGCTTTCTTT. Its protein product is CASSSKRNTEAFF. The chain combines TRBV7-6 with TRBJ1-1; no firm D call. Germline V gives CDR1 SGHVS, CDR2 FNYEAQ. Deletions cut 4 bases from V and 1 base from J, with 7 bases between. This CDR3 has 13 amino acids.

This clonotype was seen a few times. This rearrangement joins TRBV18 to TRBJ2-2; D is ambiguous. The V end lost 3 bases, the J end lost 4 bases, and 6 bases lay between the germline ends. Germline V gene data show CDR1 as KGHSH and CDR2 as LQKENI. This CDR3 spans 13 amino acids. CDR3 nucleotide sequence: TGTGCCAGCTCACCGATGGTCACCGGGGAGCTGTTTTTT. This translates into CASSPMVTGELFF.

This clonotype was counted between two and nine times. The chain couples TRBV5-4 to TRBJ1-2, with a tentative D call TRBD1 (5 bases). Germline V lookup: CDR1 SGHNT, CDR2 YYREEE (reference sequence). The CDR3 length is 13 residues. The V end lost 2 bases, the J end lost 3 bases, and 8 bases lay between the germline ends. The chain's CDR3 is CASSFSRDYGYTF. CDR3 coding DNA: TGTGCCAGCAGCTTTAGCAGGGACTATGGCTACACCTTC.

In this sample, this clonotype turned up a few times. The rearrangement links TRBV28 to TRBJ1-5; D call uncertain. The ends were cut back, 7 bases at V and 0 bases at J, with 7 bases in the middle. The CDR3 loop spans 13 amino acids. Germline V lookup: CDR1 MDHEN, CDR2 SYDVKM. CDR3 sequence reads: CASTWGSNQPQHF. CDR3 sequence (DNA): TGTGCCAGCACCTGGGGTAGCAATCAGCCCCAGCATTTT.